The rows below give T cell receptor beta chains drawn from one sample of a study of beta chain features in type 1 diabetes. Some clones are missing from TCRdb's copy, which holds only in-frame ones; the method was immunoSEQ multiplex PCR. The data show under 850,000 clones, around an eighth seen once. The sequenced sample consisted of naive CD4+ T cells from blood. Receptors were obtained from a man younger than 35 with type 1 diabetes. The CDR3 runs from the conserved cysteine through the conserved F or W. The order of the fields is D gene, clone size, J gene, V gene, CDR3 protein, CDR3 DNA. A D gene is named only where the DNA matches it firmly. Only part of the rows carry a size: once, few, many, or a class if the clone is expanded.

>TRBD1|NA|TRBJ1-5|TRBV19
CASSPQGGAPPQHF
TGTGCCAGTAGTCCCCAGGGGGGAGCTCCTCCCCAGCATTTT
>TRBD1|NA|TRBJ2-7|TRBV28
CASSFGTALPSYEQYF
TGTGCCAGCAGTTTCGGGACAGCCCTACCCTCCTACGAGCAGTACTTC
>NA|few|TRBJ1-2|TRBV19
CASSPRGSGGYTF
TGTGCCAGTAGTCCTCGGGGGTCCGGTGGCTACACCTTC
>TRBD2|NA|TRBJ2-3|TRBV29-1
CSVVAWRGGANTQYF
TGCAGCGTTGTGGCCTGGCGCGGGGGGGCGAATACGCAGTATTTT
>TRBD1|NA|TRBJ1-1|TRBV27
CASSLGQGVSRVNTEAFF
TGTGCCAGCAGTCTGGGACAGGGGGTGTCTCGTGTGAACACTGAAGCTTTCTTT
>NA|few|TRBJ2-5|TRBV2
CASTRQGGAQETQYF
TGTGCCAGCACCCGACAGGGAGGGGCGCAAGAGACCCAGTACTTC
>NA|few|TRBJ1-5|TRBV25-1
CASSEPGGIRPQHF
TGTGCCAGCAGTGAACCGGGGGGGATTCGGCCCCAGCATTTT
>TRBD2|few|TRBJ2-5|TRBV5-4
CASKGGGKETQYF
TGTGCCAGCAAAGGCGGGGGGAAAGAGACCCAGTACTTC
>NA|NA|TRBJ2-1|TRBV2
CASRLTQVNYEQFF
TGTGCCAGCAGGCTTACACAGGTGAACTACGAGCAGTTCTTC
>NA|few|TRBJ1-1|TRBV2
CASSEVPGHEAFF
TGTGCCAGCAGTGAAGTTCCGGGCCATGAAGCTTTCTTT
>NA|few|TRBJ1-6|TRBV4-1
CASTLDRLGLNSPLHF
TGCGCCAGCACCCTAGACCGGCTGGGACTTAATTCACCCCTCCACTTT
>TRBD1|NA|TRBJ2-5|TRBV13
CASSLGQGFQETQYF
TGTGCCAGCAGCTTGGGACAGGGCTTCCAAGAGACCCAGTACTTC
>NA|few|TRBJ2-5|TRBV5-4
CASSNDRLETQYF
TGTGCCAGCAGCAATGACAGGTTAGAGACCCAGTACTTC
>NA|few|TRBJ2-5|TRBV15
CATSRDPTGGKETQYF
TGTGCCACCAGCAGAGATCCGACGGGGGGCAAAGAGACCCAGTACTTC
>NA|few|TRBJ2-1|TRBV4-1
CASSQVAGASSYNEQFF
TGCGCCAGCAGCCAAGTAGCAGGGGCCAGCTCCTACAATGAGCAGTTCTTC
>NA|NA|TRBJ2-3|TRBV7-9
CAGAPAARDTQYF
TGTGCCGGGGCCCCGGCGGCGAGAGATACGCAGTATTTT
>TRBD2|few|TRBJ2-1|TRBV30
CAWGTSGGYNEQFF
TGTGCCTGGGGGACTAGCGGGGGCTACAATGAGCAGTTCTTC
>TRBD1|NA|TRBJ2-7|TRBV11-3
CASSPRDRGRGVAPEQYF
TGTGCCAGCAGCCCCCGGGACAGGGGGCGCGGGGTGGCTCCCGAGCAGTACTTC
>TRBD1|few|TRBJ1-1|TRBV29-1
CSVLLTGSNTEAFF
TGCAGCGTTCTACTGACAGGGTCGAACACTGAAGCTTTCTTT
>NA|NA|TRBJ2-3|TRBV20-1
CSASRNTQYF
TGCAGTGCTAGTCGGAATACGCAGTATTTT
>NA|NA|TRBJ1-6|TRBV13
CASSPGSPLNSPLHF
TGTGCCAGCAGCCCCGGGTCTCCCCTTAATTCACCCCTCCACTTT
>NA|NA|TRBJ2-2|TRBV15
CATPLGDGELFF
TGTGCCACCCCCCTGGGTGACGGGGAGCTGTTTTTT
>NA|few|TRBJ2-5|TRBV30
CAWNLLETQYF
TGTGCCTGGAACCTACTAGAGACCCAGTACTTC
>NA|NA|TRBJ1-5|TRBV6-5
CASSRQVWQPQHF
TGTGCCAGCAGTAGACAGGTATGGCAGCCCCAGCATTTT
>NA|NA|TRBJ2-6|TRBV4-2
CASSQVNSLTTISGANVLTF
TGTGCCAGCAGCCAAGTTAATAGCCTAACGACTATCTCTGGGGCCAACGTCCTGACTTTC
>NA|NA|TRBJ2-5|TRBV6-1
CASSASRETQYF
TGTGCCAGCAGTGCTTCCAGGGAGACCCAGTACTTC
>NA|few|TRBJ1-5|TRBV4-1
CASSHDNQPQHF
TGCGCCAGCAGCCATGATAATCAGCCCCAGCATTTT
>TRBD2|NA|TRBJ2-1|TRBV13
CAIRPRGSGGSYNEQFF
TGTGCCATCCGACCTCGGGGTAGCGGGGGATCCTACAATGAGCAGTTCTTC
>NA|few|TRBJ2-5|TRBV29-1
CSVDLDPGIWTQYF
TGCAGCGTTGACCTAGACCCCGGGATCTGGACCCAGTACTTC
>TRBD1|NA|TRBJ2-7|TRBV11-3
CASSPGQAYEQYF
TGTGCCAGCAGCCCGGGACAGGCCTACGAGCAGTACTTC
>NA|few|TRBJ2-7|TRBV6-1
CASSRNTDAYEQYF
TGTGCCAGCAGTCGAAACACAGACGCCTACGAGCAGTACTTC
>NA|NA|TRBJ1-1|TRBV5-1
CASSLATEEAFF
TGCGCCAGCAGCTTGGCAACAGAGGAAGCTTTCTTT
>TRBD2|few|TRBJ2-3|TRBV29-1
CSVDPGGGTDTQYF
TGCAGCGTAGACCCCGGGGGGGGCACAGATACGCAGTATTTT
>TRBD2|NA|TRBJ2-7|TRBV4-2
CASSQVAASGASNPYEQYF
TGTGCCAGCAGCCAAGTGGCTGCTAGCGGGGCGTCGAATCCCTACGAGCAGTACTTC